Listed here are 26 T cell receptor beta chains from one sample, sequenced in a study of blood T cell repertoires in COVID-19. The data were produced by immunoSEQ multiplex PCR, yet TCRdb's version contains in-frame clones alone and is incomplete. There are approximately 32,000 clones in the sample; roughly 90% occur only once, and under 4.5% lies in the top ten. The specimen was peripheral blood. The receptors originated from a man aged 60 to 69 with acute or convalescent COVID-19.

V usage is TRBV9 and J usage is TRBJ2-3, with D possibly matching TRBD2 (5 bases). Germline loops: CDR1 SGDLS, CDR2 YYNGEE. V shed 0 bases and J shed 0 bases, with 5 bases lying between them. The CDR3 length is 14 residues. Written as DNA, the CDR3 is TGTGCCAGCAGCGTAGGCGGGAGCACAGATACGCAGTATTTT. Its translation: CASSVGGSTDTQYF.

The chain carries TRBV11-1 and TRBJ1-1; possibly TRBD1 for D (5 bases). The CDR3 consists of 12 residues. V was pared by 9 bases and J by 5 bases, with 13 bases between. Germline values: CDR1 SGHAT, CDR2 FQDESV (reference sequence). The CDR3 protein is CASTGWGTEAFF. The CDR3 DNA reads TGTGCCAGTACAGGCTGGGGTACTGAAGCTTTCTTT.

The chain joins TRBV5-1 to TRBJ2-1; D not resolved. CDR1 is SGHRS, CDR2 YFSETQ, per germline. The CDR3 extends over 13 amino acids. The germline V and J ends were trimmed by 1 base and 8 bases, with 10 bases remaining between them. The CDR3 sequence is CASSLLLFDEQFF. In DNA, the CDR3 is TGCGCCAGCAGCTTGTTATTATTTGATGAGCAGTTCTTC.

The J gene is TRBJ1-2, the V gene TRBV3-1 (or the pseudogene TRBV3-2); D gene unclear. V gave up 0 bases and J gave up 10 bases, with 9 bases separating them. This CDR3 spans 12 amino acids. The germline gives CDR1 LGHDT, CDR2 YNNKEL (reference sequence). CDR3 nucleotides: TGTGCCAGCAGCCAAGAGACAAGAGACTACACCTTC. It specifies CASSQETRDYTF.

In this sample, this clone turned up once. The chain couples TRBV6-1 to TRBJ1-2; D uncertain. V lost 2 bases and J lost 8, with 12 bases in between. Germline CDR1 is MNHNS and CDR2 is SASEGT. CDR3 length equals 13 residues. CDR3: CASSEPRGRGYTF. In DNA, the CDR3 is TGTGCCAGCAGTGAACCCCGGGGTCGGGGCTACACCTTC.

This clone was counted once. This chain joins TRBV28 and TRBJ2-2; TRBD2 matches at 9 bases. The CDR3 totals 20 residues. The germline V gene has CDR1 MDHEN and CDR2 SYDVKM. V lost 1 base, J lost 1 base, and 13 bases stayed unmatched. This CDR3 is CASSLFELGLAGVNTGELFF. CDR3 DNA: TGTGCCAGCAGTTTATTTGAGTTGGGATTAGCGGGAGTGAACACCGGGGAGCTGTTTTTT.

In DNA, the CDR3 is TGTGCCAGCAGCTTAGTAGGGGGACGGACCTTTAACACTGAAGCTTTCTTT. Translating gives CASSLVGGRTFNTEAFF. The chain links TRBV7-2 to TRBJ1-1; a weak D match, TRBD1 (6 bases). The CDR3 extends over 17 amino acids. Between the trimmed V and J ends, which lost 1 base and 2 bases, there was a span of 17 bases. Germline V gene sequence: CDR1 SGHTA, CDR2 FQGNSA.

The chain links TRBV6-2 or TRBV6-3 to TRBJ2-5; 8 bases line up with TRBD1. J lost 4 bases, V lost 5 bases, and 9 bases had no gene match. The CDR3 is 15 residues long. Germline CDR1 and CDR2: MNHEY and SVGEGT. Written as DNA, the CDR3 is TGTGCCAGCAGTGGACAGGGCCACGGTGGAGAGACCCAGTACTTC. It codes for CASSGQGHGGETQYF.

The chain combines TRBV28 with TRBJ2-7; no definite D call. This CDR3 is 13 amino acids long. Germline CDR1 MDHEN, CDR2 SYDVKM. Trimming removed 6 bases from V and 3 bases from J, with 12 bases in between. The CDR3 here is CASSPPSLYEQYF. DNA for the CDR3: TGTGCCAGCAGCCCCCCGTCACTCTACGAGCAGTACTTC.

The V call is TRBV4-1, the J call TRBJ1-5, with 11 positions matching TRBD1. The CDR3 is made up of 15 amino acids. The ends lost 4 bases at V and 8 bases at J; junction bases unmatched: 7. The germline V gene has CDR1 MGHRA and CDR2 YSYEKL. The CDR3 sequence is CASSPRTGGAEPQHF. CDR3 nucleotide sequence: TGCGCCAGCAGCCCTAGGACAGGGGGCGCGGAGCCCCAGCATTTT.

In nucleotides, the CDR3 is TGTGCTAGTGGTGTACAGGGAAATCAGCCCCAGCATTTT. Its translation: CASGVQGNQPQHF. This chain uses TRBV12-5 with TRBJ1-5, with a weak D call TRBD1 (6 bases). The CDR3 runs to 13 residues. Germline CDR1 LGHNT, CDR2 FRNRAP. The V gene lost 5 bases and the J gene lost 4 bases, with 9 bases spanning the gap.

The V and J genes are TRBV11-1 and TRBJ2-1; D possibly corresponds to TRBD2 (5 bases). The CDR3 contains 14 residues. Germline V CDR1 and CDR2: SGHAT, FQDESV (reference sequence). The V end lost 4 bases, the J end lost 7 bases, and 14 bases lay between the germline ends. The DNA of the CDR3 is TGTGCCAGCAGCTCGTATACTAGGCAAAATGAGCAGTTCTTC. This codes for CASSSYTRQNEQFF.

The CDR3 DNA follows: TGTGCCAGCAGCTTTGCGACTAGCGGGAGTTCAGATACGCAGTATTTT. The encoded protein is CASSFATSGSSDTQYF. The chain combines TRBV7-8 with TRBJ2-3, with TRBD2 matching over 12 bases. Germline trimming cut 3 bases from V and 4 bases from J; bases unmatched to any gene: 5. The CDR3 runs to 16 residues. Germline V lookup: CDR1 SGHVS, CDR2 FQNEAQ. Together with reference TRBV7-8 and TRBJ2-3, the CDR3 gives the full variable domain: GAGVSQSPRYKVAKRGQDVALRCDPISGHVSLFWYQQALGQGPEFLTYFQNEAQLDKSGLPSDRFFAERPEGSVSTLKIQRTQQEDSAVYLCASSFATSGSSDTQYFGPGTRLTVL.

The chain couples TRBV7-3 to TRBJ2-2; D is possibly TRBD2 (5 bases). Germline V gene sequence: CDR1 SGHTA, CDR2 FQGTGA. Trimming removed 6 bases at V and 2 bases at J, with 13 bases between. The CDR3 is 15 amino acids. This chain's CDR3 is CASSSERTNTGELFF. The CDR3 bases are TGTGCCAGCAGTTCCGAGCGGACCAACACCGGGGAGCTGTTTTTT.

The rearrangement joins TRBV21-1 to TRBJ2-7; the tabulated D call, TRBD2, remains unverified against the DNA. TRBV21-1 has pseudogene status. The length of the CDR3 is 17 residues. CDR3 DNA: TGTGCCAGCAGCAACTCCATCCCTCGGGAGGTAACCTACGAGCAGTACTTC. Translation: CASSNSIPREVTYEQYF.

This chain links TRBV5-6 with TRBJ2-2; D is possibly TRBD2 (6 bases). In germline, CDR1 is SGHDT, CDR2 YYEEEE. This CDR3 is built from 17 residues. V was shortened by 3 bases and J by 8 bases, with 23 bases between the two germline ends. CDR3 residues: CASSSSGVPPPAGELFF. The CDR3 DNA reads as TGTGCCAGCAGCTCCTCGGGGGTACCACCACCCGCAGGGGAGCTGTTTTTT.

The chain has TRBV2 and TRBJ2-6; TRBD1 matches 8 bases. The length of the CDR3 is 17 residues. V was pared by 6 bases and J by 6 bases, with 13 bases of the junction left unmatched. CDR1 SNHLY and CDR2 FYNNEI come from the germline V gene. The DNA for the CDR3 is TGTGCCAGCAGGGCCTGGACAGGGAATATCCAGGCCAACGTCCTGACTTTC. Translating it yields CASRAWTGNIQANVLTF.

V usage is TRBV29-1 and J usage is TRBJ2-2; 7 bases agree with TRBD1. CDR1 is SQVTM, CDR2 ANQGSEA, per germline. Unmatched junction bases numbered 7, after V lost 7 bases and J lost 2 bases. The CDR3 is 14 residues long. CDR3 sequence: CSAGGQLNTGELFF. CDR3 bases: TGCAGCGCTGGGGGACAGCTTAACACCGGGGAGCTGTTTTTT.

This rearrangement joins TRBV9 to TRBJ2-7; TRBD2 aligns across 7 bases. CDR1 is SGDLS and CDR2 is YYNGEE in the germline V gene. This CDR3 contains 12 residues. J was trimmed by 5 bases and V by 3 bases; bases with no gene match: 2. This CDR3 reads CASSASGHEQYF. The CDR3 DNA is TGTGCCAGCAGCGCTAGCGGCCACGAGCAGTACTTC.

V is TRBV29-1 and J is TRBJ2-3; 13 bases are a match to TRBD2. The V gene's germline CDR1 is SQVTM and CDR2 ANQGSEA. The ends lost 1 base at V and 4 bases at J; junction bases unmatched: 5. There are 16 residues in the CDR3. CDR3: CSVEGGTSGMADTQYF. In DNA, the CDR3 is TGCAGCGTTGAAGGGGGGACTAGCGGGATGGCAGATACGCAGTATTTT.

The J gene is TRBJ1-6, the V gene TRBV7-2, with TRBD1 matching 8 bases. The CDR3 has 15 residues. The V gene end was trimmed by 3 bases and the J gene end by 6 bases; junction bases not matched to a gene: 4. Germline values: CDR1 SGHTA, CDR2 FQGNSA. The CDR3 region has the DNA TGTGCCAGCAGCTTCCGGACAGGGATTAATTCACCCCTCCACTTT. Protein: CASSFRTGINSPLHF.

The chain couples TRBV12-5 to TRBJ2-3, with 7 bases matching TRBD2. Germline loops: CDR1 LGHNT, CDR2 FRNRAP. The CDR3 extends over 15 amino acids. Unmatched junction bases numbered 7, after V lost 5 bases and J lost 2 bases. CDR3 amino acids: CASGPAGLLTDTQYF. DNA of the CDR3: TGTGCTAGTGGTCCAGCGGGACTGCTCACAGATACGCAGTATTTT.

The chain is built from TRBV11-3 and TRBJ2-1; 10 bases fit TRBD2. CDR1 and CDR2 from the germline V gene are SGHNT and YENEEA. CDR3 length: 16 residues. The V and J ends lost 1 base and 6 bases, in that order; junction bases with no gene match: 6. The CDR3 here is CASSLGGASGSNEQFF. CDR3 in DNA: TGTGCCAGCAGCTTAGGAGGGGCTAGCGGGAGCAATGAGCAGTTCTTC. The complete variable domain, with remaining parts taken from reference TRBV11-3 and TRBJ2-1, reads EAGVVQSPRYKIIEKKQPVAFWCNPISGHNTLYWYLQNLGQGPELLIRYENEEAVDDSQLPKDRFSAERLKGVDSTLKIQPAELGDSAVYLCASSLGGASGSNEQFFGPGTRLTVL.

The chain couples TRBV18 to TRBJ2-1; no definite D call. The length of the CDR3 is 12 residues. The germline gives CDR1 KGHSH, CDR2 LQKENI. Trimming stripped 3 bases from V and 7 bases from J, with 7 bases between. CDR3 amino acids: CASSPVGNEQFF. The DNA for the CDR3 is TGTGCCAGCTCACCCGTCGGGAATGAGCAGTTCTTC. Combining the CDR3 with reference TRBV18 and TRBJ2-1 gives the whole variable domain NAGVMQNPRHLVRRRGQEARLRCSPMKGHSHVYWYRQLPEEGLKFMVYLQKENIIDESGMPKERFSAEFPKEGPSILRIQQVVRGDSAAYFCASSPVGNEQFFGPGTRLTVL.

The genes are TRBV4-1 and TRBJ1-1; no clear D. Germline V gene data show CDR1 as MGHRA and CDR2 as YSYEKL. Deletions cut 0 bases from V and 3 bases from J, with 8 bases between. The CDR3 spans 14 residues. Here the CDR3 reads CASSQESRDTEAFF. CDR3 DNA: TGCGCCAGCAGCCAAGAGTCGCGGGACACTGAAGCTTTCTTT.

This clone occurred once. The rearrangement links TRBV6-6 to TRBJ1-1, with D possibly being TRBD1 (6 bases). The CDR3 is 14 residues long. V lost 2 bases to trimming and J lost 1 base, with 8 bases between them. Per the germline V gene, CDR1 is MNHNY and CDR2 is SVGAGI (reference sequence). CDR3 protein: CASSYRQENTEAFF. The CDR3 DNA is TGTGCCAGCAGTTACAGACAGGAGAACACTGAAGCTTTCTTT.